The T cell receptor beta chain described here comes from a study of shared clonotypes between healthy human individuals. Across the study: Sampling drew on donors who were a couple of women and three men aged 18 to 49. Each donor had three CD4 naive, three CD4 memory, two CD8 naive and one CD8 memory plate. The study's findings and limits: Non-shared clonotypes displayed generation probabilities falling below those of clonotypes present in all four donors.

Regarding this clone: Its antigen remains unknown.

It was CD45RO-negative cells, positively selected for CCR7, that made up naive CD8 cells, with terminally differentiated effector memory CD45RA+ cells excluded. The CDR3 totals 19 residues. Germline values: CDR1 MNHEY, CDR2 SMNVEV (reference sequence). The junction had 9 bases not matched to a gene; V was cut back by 4 bases and J by 0 bases. For sorted subsets, about 190 ng DNA per replicate equaled approximately 32,000 T cell genomes. The data were produced by immunoSEQ multiplex PCR, yet TCRdb's version contains in-frame clones alone and is incomplete. The data show almost 700,000 clones, around 92% seen once.

The chain employs TRBV27 and TRBJ2-1; 13 nucleotides match TRBD2. This receptor was taken from a man under 40 in good health. Sequencing was carried out using naive CD8+ T cells sorted from blood. The CDR3 spells CASSSLGLAGKSSYNEQFF. As DNA, the CDR3 is TGTGCCAGCAGTTCCCTGGGACTAGCGGGGAAGAGCTCCTACAATGAGCAGTTCTTC.